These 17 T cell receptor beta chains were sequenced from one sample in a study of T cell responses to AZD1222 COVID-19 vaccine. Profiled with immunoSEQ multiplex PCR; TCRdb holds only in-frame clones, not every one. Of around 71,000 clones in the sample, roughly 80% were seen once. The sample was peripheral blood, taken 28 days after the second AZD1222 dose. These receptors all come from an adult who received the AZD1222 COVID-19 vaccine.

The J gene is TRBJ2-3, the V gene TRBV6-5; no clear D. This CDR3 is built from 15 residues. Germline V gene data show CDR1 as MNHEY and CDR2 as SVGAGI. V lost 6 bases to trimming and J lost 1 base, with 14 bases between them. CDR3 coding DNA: TGTGCCAGCAGACCCCCTTTGGGCGGCACAGATACGCAGTATTTT. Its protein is CASRPPLGGTDTQYF.

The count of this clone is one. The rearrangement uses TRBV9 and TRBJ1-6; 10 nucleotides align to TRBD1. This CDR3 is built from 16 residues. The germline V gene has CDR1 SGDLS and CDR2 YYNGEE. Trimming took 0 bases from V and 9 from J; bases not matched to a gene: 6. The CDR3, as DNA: TGTGCCAGCAGCGTAGCTCAAGGACAGGGGGGTTCACCCCTCCACTTT. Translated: CASSVAQGQGGSPLHF.

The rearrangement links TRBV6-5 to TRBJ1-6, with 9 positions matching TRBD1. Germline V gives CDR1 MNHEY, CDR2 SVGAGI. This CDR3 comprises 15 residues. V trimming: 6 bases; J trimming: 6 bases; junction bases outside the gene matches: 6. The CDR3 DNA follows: TGTGCCAGCAGGTCACCGGGACAGGGTAATTCACCCCTCCACTTT. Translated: CASRSPGQGNSPLHF.

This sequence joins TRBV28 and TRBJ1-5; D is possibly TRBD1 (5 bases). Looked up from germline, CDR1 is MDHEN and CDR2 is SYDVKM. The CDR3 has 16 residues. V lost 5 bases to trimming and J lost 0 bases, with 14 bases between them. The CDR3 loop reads CASSGPVGLSNQPQHF. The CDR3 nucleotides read TGTGCCAGCAGTGGACCAGTGGGGCTTAGCAATCAGCCCCAGCATTTT.

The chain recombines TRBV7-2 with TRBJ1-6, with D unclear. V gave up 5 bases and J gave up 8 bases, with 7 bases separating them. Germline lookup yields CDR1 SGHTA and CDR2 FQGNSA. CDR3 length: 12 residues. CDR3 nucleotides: TGTGCCAGCAGCCCGTGGGATTCACCCCTCCACTTT. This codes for CASSPWDSPLHF.

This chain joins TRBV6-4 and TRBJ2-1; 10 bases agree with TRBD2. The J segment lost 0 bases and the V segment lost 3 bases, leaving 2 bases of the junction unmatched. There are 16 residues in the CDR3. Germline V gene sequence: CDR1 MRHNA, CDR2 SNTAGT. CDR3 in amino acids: CASSELAGSSYNEQFF. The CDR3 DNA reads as TGTGCCAGCAGTGAACTAGCGGGGAGCTCCTACAATGAGCAGTTCTTC.

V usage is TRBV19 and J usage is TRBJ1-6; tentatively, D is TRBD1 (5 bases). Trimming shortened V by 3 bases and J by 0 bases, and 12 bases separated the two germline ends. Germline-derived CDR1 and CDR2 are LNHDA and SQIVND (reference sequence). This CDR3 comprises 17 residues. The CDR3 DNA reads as TGTGCCAGTAGTATGGGGCTCTCGAGCTCCTATAATTCACCCCTCCACTTT. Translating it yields CASSMGLSSSYNSPLHF.

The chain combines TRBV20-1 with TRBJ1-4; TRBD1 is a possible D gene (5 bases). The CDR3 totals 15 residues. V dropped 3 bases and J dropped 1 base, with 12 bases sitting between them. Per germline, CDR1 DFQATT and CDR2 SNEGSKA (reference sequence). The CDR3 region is CSASQSGGTNEKLFF. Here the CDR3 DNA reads TGCAGTGCTAGTCAGTCGGGGGGAACTAATGAAAAACTGTTTTTT.

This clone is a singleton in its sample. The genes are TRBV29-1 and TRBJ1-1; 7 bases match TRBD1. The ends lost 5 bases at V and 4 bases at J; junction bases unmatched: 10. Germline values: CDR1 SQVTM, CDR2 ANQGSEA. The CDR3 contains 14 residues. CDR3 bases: TGCAGCGTTTATCAACAGGGGCCGGGCACTGAAGCTTTCTTT. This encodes CSVYQQGPGTEAFF.

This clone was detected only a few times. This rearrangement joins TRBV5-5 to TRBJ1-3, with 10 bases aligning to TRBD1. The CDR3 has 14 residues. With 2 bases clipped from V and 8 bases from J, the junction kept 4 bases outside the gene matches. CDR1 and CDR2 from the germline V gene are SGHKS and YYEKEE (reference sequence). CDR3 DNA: TGTGCCAGCAGCTTAGGGGACAGGGGACACACCATATATTTT. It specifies CASSLGDRGHTIYF.

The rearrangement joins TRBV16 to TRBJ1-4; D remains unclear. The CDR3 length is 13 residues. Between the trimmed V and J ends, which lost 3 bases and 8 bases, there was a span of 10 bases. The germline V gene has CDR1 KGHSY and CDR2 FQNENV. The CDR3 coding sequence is TGTGCCAGCAGCCATGCCCGGGGAGAAAAACTGTTTTTT. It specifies CASSHARGEKLFF.

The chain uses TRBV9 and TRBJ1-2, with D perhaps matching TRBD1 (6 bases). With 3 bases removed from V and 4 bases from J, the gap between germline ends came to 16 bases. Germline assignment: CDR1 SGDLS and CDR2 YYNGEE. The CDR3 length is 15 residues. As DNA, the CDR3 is TGTGCCAGCAGCGCCGGACCACCGGACAGCTATGGCTACACCTTC. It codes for CASSAGPPDSYGYTF.

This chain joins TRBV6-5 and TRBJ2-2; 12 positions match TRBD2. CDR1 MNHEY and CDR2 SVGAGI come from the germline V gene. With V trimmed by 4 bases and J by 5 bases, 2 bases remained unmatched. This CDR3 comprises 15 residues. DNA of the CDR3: TGTGCCAGCAGTTCGACTAGCGGGGGAACCGGGGAGCTGTTTTTT. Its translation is CASSSTSGGTGELFF.

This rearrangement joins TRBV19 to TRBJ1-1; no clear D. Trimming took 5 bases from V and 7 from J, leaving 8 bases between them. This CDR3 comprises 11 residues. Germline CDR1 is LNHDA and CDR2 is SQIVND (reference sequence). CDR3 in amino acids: CASSASYEAFF. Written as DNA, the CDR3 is TGTGCCAGTAGTGCCTCATATGAAGCTTTCTTT.

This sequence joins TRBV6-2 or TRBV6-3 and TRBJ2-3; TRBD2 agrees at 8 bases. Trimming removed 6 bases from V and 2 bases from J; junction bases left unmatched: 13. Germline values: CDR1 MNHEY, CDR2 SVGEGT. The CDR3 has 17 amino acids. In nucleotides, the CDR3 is TGTGCCAGCAGCCCCCCCCGGGGGGGGGCCCTCACAGATACGCAGTATTTT. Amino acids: CASSPPRGGALTDTQYF.

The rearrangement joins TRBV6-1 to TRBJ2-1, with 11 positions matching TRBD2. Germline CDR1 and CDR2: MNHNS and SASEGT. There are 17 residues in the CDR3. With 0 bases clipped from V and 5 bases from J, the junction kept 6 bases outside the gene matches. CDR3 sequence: CASSEALLAGGNNEQFF. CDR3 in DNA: TGTGCCAGCAGTGAAGCCCTTCTAGCGGGGGGCAACAATGAGCAGTTCTTC.

The CDR3 DNA reads TGTGCCAGCAGTCCTTGGCCACGGGACGATAATGAAAAACTGTTTTTT. Its translation is CASSPWPRDDNEKLFF. The chain is built from TRBV28 and TRBJ1-4; tentatively, D is TRBD1 (5 bases). This CDR3 is 16 amino acids long. The germline CDR1 and CDR2 sequences are MDHEN and SYDVKM. Trimming left V 5 bases short and J 4 bases short, with 17 bases between.